This T cell receptor beta chain was identified in a study of glioma-infiltrating T cells (dated by TCRdb to the mid-2010s). Concerning the study at large: The study sequenced TCR alpha- and beta-chain repertoires from glioma tissue, from non-neoplastic brain tissue and from matched peripheral blood mononuclear cells. To measure divergence between tissue and blood T-cell populations, each tissue-infiltrating repertoire was compared with the peripheral blood repertoire of the same patient. Three low-grade glioma patients, about eight primary glioblastoma patients and three non-glioma patients contributing non-neoplastic brain tissue were included in the paired cohort.

This clonotype was recorded many times. This clone's antigen is unknown. The junction shows a germline mismatch at one end, possibly a read error. The paper as a whole reports these results and caveats: VJ-independent divergence between tissue and blood was lower than expected in non-neoplastic patients but higher than expected in all gliomas, particularly low-grade gliomas. Tissue and blood shared very few CDR3 sequences, a result attributed to high CDR3 diversity and limited sampling. Group comparisons rested on small numbers: three non-neoplastic, three low-grade glioma and eight glioblastoma patients.

Inclusive of the bounding cysteine and phenylalanine, the CDR3 is 16 residues long. Kept here is only the CDR3 DNA, which spans 48 bases and is read in frame from base 1. The germline V gene (reference sequence) yields LGHDT for CDR1 and YNNKEL for CDR2. The iRepertoire nested amplicon-rescue multiplex PCR (arm-PCR) platform was used to amplify TCR alpha and beta CDR3 regions from RNA. The input for one-step reverse transcription and amplification was roughly 100-400 ng of tissue mRNA or PBMC total RNA. Following bead purification, Illumina adapters were added through a secondary multiplex PCR, and the libraries were then gel-purified between 200 and 400 bp. The libraries contained internal 6-nucleotide barcodes that were used for demultiplexing. Sequencing of libraries was performed on an Illumina MiSeq with 2x220 or 2x250 nucleotide paired-end reads. In the original analysis: FLASH 1.2.11 was used to merge paired reads, and BWA-MEM then aligned the reads to the GRCh37 human genome before TRA and TRB reads were extracted. An IMGT-derived reference of cassette sequences and CDR3 motifs, with pseudogenes included, was used for V and J assignment. Three-frame translation of reads was performed, and productive CDR3s were defined as those with a C...FGXG motif and no stop codons. A clonotype was defined as a unique combination of a V-J cassette pair and a CDR3 amino acid sequence. Reads were filtered by Hamming distance, thresholded by each sample's sequence error rate in mapped regions. TCRdb itself trimmed the public reads at Q25 with fastp, ran MiXCR and retained productive beta chains. Rows are unified per CDR3 protein, each entry keeping the most common DNA and genes. Here the V and J calls rest on TCRdb's processing, not on the authors' analysis. The table for this sample lists tens of thousands of distinct CDR3 sequences; about 25% of them were counted only once. The ten largest make up approximately 6.7% of the sample.

The clonotype originates from a human donor with low-grade glioma or glioblastoma, undergoing nonglioma brain surgery, or in good health (not recorded which). Recombination linked TRBV3-1 to TRBJ2-5; 15 bases in the middle match TRBD2. Sequenced: glioma tissue, nonneoplastic brain tissue, or PBMCs (not recorded which). For the CDR3, the sequence is CASSLGLAGGQTRNSF. Here is the DNA: TGTGCCAGCAGCCTCGGACTAGCGGGAGGGCAGACTCGTAATAGCTTC.